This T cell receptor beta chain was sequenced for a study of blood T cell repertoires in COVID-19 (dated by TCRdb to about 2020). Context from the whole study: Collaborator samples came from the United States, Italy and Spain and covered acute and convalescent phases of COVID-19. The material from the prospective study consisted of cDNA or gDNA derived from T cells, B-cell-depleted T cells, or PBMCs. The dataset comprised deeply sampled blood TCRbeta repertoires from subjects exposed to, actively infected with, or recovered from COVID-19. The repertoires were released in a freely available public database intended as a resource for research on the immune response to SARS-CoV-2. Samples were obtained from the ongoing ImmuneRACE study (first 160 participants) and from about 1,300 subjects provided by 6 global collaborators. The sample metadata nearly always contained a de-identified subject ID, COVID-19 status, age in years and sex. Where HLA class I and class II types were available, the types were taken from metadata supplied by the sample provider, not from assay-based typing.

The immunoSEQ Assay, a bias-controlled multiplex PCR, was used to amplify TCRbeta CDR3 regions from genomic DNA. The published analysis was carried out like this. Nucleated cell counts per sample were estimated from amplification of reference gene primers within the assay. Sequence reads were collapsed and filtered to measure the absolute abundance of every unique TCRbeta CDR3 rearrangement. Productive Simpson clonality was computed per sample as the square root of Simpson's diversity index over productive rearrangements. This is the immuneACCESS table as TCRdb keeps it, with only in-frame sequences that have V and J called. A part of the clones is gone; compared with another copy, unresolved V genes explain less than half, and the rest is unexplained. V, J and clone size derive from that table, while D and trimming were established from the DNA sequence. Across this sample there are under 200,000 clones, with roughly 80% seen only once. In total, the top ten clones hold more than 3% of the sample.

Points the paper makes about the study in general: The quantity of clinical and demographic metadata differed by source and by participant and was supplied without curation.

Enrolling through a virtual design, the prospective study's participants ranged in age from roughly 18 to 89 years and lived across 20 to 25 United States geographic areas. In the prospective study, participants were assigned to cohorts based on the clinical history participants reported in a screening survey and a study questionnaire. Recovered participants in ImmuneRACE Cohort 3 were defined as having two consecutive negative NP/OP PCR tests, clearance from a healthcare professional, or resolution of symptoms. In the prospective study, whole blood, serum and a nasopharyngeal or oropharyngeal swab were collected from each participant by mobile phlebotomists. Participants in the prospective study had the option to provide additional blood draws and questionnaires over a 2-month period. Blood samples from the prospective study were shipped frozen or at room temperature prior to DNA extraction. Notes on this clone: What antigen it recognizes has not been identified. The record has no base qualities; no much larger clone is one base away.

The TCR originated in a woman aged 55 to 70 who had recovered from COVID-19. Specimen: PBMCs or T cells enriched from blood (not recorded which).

CDR3 loop: CASLRQGNEKLFF. The DNA is TGTGCCAGCCTTCGGCAGGGAAATGAAAAACTGTTTTTT. This receptor chain uses TRBV2 and TRBJ1-4; 5 matching bases give a weak D call of TRBD1. The CDR1 and CDR2 encoded by the germline V gene are SNHLY and FYNNEI. Counted from cysteine to phenylalanine, this CDR3 has 13 amino acids. Only CDR3 DNA is held: 39 bases, read in frame from base 1. V sheds 8 bases and J sheds 5 bases, leaving 12 bases between their ends.